This T cell receptor beta chain was sequenced in a study of OX40 agonist ivuxolimab in advanced cancers. Study-wide results and caveats: At 0.1 to 3.0 mg/kg and by week 6, CD4+ and CD8+ T cells in the blood had expanded clonally. Expanded peripheral T cells had an undetermined antigen specificity.

To note about this clone: What it recognizes is unknown.

Here immunoSEQ multiplex PCR was the method, and the copy in TCRdb shows in-frame clones only, minus some. Among about 110,000 clones listed, approximately 89% were seen once. The CDR3 is 13 residues long. V dropped 5 bases and J dropped 0 bases, with 7 bases sitting between them. CDR1 is SNHLY and CDR2 is FYNNEI in the germline V gene. This receptor was taken from an adult with an advanced solid tumor such as melanoma, head and neck, liver or kidney cancer. The chain is built from TRBV2 and TRBJ1-1; D uncertain. Sequenced here: CD4+ or CD8+ T cells sorted from blood, sampled in a trial of the OX40 agonist ivuxolimab. CDR3 loop: CASSSTVNTEAFF. For the CDR3, the DNA is TGTGCCAGCAGTTCTACAGTGAACACTGAAGCTTTCTTT.